The clone carrying this T cell receptor (beta chain) came up a few times. The target antigen is unknown. The record originates from a study of PD-1 blockade in classical Hodgkin lymphoma. About the study: Once every 2 weeks, patients received intravenous nivolumab at 3 mg/kg.

The data were produced by immunoSEQ multiplex PCR, yet TCRdb's version contains in-frame clones alone and is incomplete. Of 75,000 to 100,000 clones listed, 80% to 85% are singletons. From germline, CDR1 is MNHEY and CDR2 SMNVEV (reference sequence). This CDR3 spans 14 amino acids. V gave up 3 bases and J gave up 2 bases, with 10 bases separating them. Following autologous stem cell transplantation, relapse occurred in every patient, and exposure to brentuximab vedotin varied. The study, taken as a whole, reports: TCR diversity in CD4+, not CD8+, cells rose significantly by C4D1. The origin of the repertoire differences remains undefined, with disease activity or prior therapy as possible causes.

This chain links TRBV27 with TRBJ1-1; perhaps TRBD1 as D (5 bases). This TCR was sampled from a human donor with classical Hodgkin lymphoma. Material: peripheral blood mononuclear cells (PBMCs), obtained at baseline. CDR3 DNA sequence: TGTGCCAGCAGTTTTGTCTGGGGCAACACTGAAGCTTTCTTT. Translating it yields CASSFVWGNTEAFF.